Included here is one T cell receptor (beta chain) sequence, with context. Its antigen is as yet unknown. The data are from a study of T cell responses to AZD1222 COVID-19 vaccine. Study-wide points: The donor cohort was predominantly white British with a female majority, and clonal diversity may have been underestimated.

This CDR3 has 14 amino acids. V lost 4 bases, J lost 7 bases, and 9 bases stayed unmatched. Per the germline V gene, CDR1 is MDHEN and CDR2 is SYDVKM. Profiled with immunoSEQ multiplex PCR; TCRdb holds only in-frame clones, not every one. The repertoire holds about 140,000 clones, with roughly 92% as singletons. The chain has TRBV28 and TRBJ1-2, with 7 nucleotides matching TRBD1. The clonotype originates from an adult in good health. The sequenced sample was peripheral blood, obtained on day 0 of AZD1222 vaccination. CDR3 DNA sequence: TGTGCCAGCAGTTCGACAGGGTGGAATGTTGGCTACACCTTC. It is translated as CASSSTGWNVGYTF.